These T cell receptor beta chains were read from a single sample in a study of T cell responses to AZD1222 COVID-19 vaccine. Sequenced by immunoSEQ multiplex PCR; TCRdb stores in-frame clones only, minus some. The sample consists of over 120,000 clones, roughly 87% of them appearing once. Sequencing used peripheral blood, obtained 28 days after the second AZD1222 dose. The source is an adult who received the AZD1222 COVID-19 vaccine. CDR3s include the opening cysteine and the closing phenylalanine or tryptophan. A D gene is named only where the DNA matches it firmly. The size field is filled for only some rows; it gives once, few, many or a size class.

v_gene: TRBV18; j_gene: TRBJ2-2; abundance: once; d_gene: NA; CDR3aa: CASSPPASGTNTGELFF; CDR3nt: TGTGCCAGCTCACCACCCGCAAGTGGAACGAACACCGGGGAGCTGTTTTTT
v_gene: TRBV25-1; j_gene: TRBJ1-6; abundance: NA; d_gene: NA; CDR3aa: CASSGYPGPLHF; CDR3nt: TGTGCCAGCAGTGGCTATCCGGGACCCCTCCACTTT
v_gene: TRBV11-2; j_gene: TRBJ1-3; abundance: NA; d_gene: NA; CDR3aa: CASSLAGSGNTIYF; CDR3nt: TGTGCCAGCAGCTTAGCGGGCTCTGGAAACACCATATATTTT
v_gene: TRBV27; j_gene: TRBJ2-3; abundance: few; d_gene: TRBD1; CDR3aa: CASTPLGQGTDTQYF; CDR3nt: TGTGCCAGCACTCCTCTGGGACAGGGCACAGATACGCAGTATTTT
v_gene: TRBV30; j_gene: TRBJ2-7; abundance: NA; d_gene: NA; CDR3aa: CAWSVKGGGNEQYF; CDR3nt: TGTGCCTGGAGTGTAAAGGGGGGAGGGAACGAGCAGTACTTC
v_gene: TRBV30; j_gene: TRBJ1-4; abundance: few; d_gene: TRBD1; CDR3aa: CASYRTGGGEKLFF; CDR3nt: TGTGCCTCGTACAGGACAGGGGGCGGCGAAAAACTGTTTTTT
v_gene: TRBV10-3; j_gene: TRBJ1-4; abundance: NA; d_gene: NA; CDR3aa: CAISDSAADEKLFF; CDR3nt: TGTGCCATCAGTGATTCGGCAGCGGATGAAAAACTGTTTTTT
v_gene: TRBV6-6; j_gene: TRBJ1-5; abundance: NA; d_gene: NA; CDR3aa: CASSYGAVQREPQHF; CDR3nt: TGTGCCAGCAGTTACGGGGCAGTCCAAAGGGAACCCCAGCATTTT
v_gene: TRBV4-2; j_gene: TRBJ2-7; abundance: once; d_gene: NA; CDR3aa: CASSQNTGTPSYEQYF; CDR3nt: TGTGCCAGCAGCCAAAATACAGGGACCCCCTCCTACGAGCAGTACTTC
v_gene: TRBV14; j_gene: TRBJ2-7; abundance: NA; d_gene: NA; CDR3aa: CATTSGSSYEQYF; CDR3nt: TGTGCCACCACGAGCGGGTCCTCCTACGAGCAGTACTTC
v_gene: TRBV27; j_gene: TRBJ1-4; abundance: NA; d_gene: TRBD1; CDR3aa: CASSFGVGQSNEKLFF; CDR3nt: TGTGCCAGCAGCTTCGGGGTGGGACAGAGTAATGAAAAACTGTTTTTT
v_gene: TRBV28; j_gene: TRBJ1-5; abundance: NA; d_gene: NA; CDR3aa: CASSSQGGGPQHF; CDR3nt: TGTGCCAGCAGTTCACAGGGAGGGGGGCCCCAGCATTTT
v_gene: TRBV25-1; j_gene: TRBJ1-3; abundance: NA; d_gene: TRBD1; CDR3aa: CASGTRTGALGNTIYF; CDR3nt: TGTGCCAGCGGTACAAGGACAGGGGCGCTTGGAAACACCATATATTTT
v_gene: TRBV2; j_gene: TRBJ2-5; abundance: NA; d_gene: TRBD1; CDR3aa: CASSERLRTGETQYF; CDR3nt: TGTGCCAGCAGTGAAAGGTTGAGGACAGGGGAGACCCAGTACTTC
v_gene: TRBV5-6; j_gene: TRBJ2-1; abundance: NA; d_gene: TRBD2; CDR3aa: CASSLFSGSGEQFF; CDR3nt: TGTGCCAGCAGCTTGTTTAGCGGGAGTGGTGAGCAGTTCTTC
v_gene: TRBV4-2; j_gene: TRBJ2-1; abundance: NA; d_gene: NA; CDR3aa: CASSPQELNEQFF; CDR3nt: TGTGCCAGCAGCCCGCAGGAGCTCAATGAGCAGTTCTTC
v_gene: TRBV19; j_gene: TRBJ2-2; abundance: NA; d_gene: NA; CDR3aa: CASSIRGSGELFF; CDR3nt: TGTGCCAGTAGTATCCGGGGCTCCGGGGAGCTGTTTTTT